One and the same sample provided the 21 T cell receptor beta chains below, sequenced in a study of blood T cell repertoires in COVID-19. Measured with immunoSEQ multiplex PCR; TCRdb has only the in-frame clones, and not every one. The sample has some 290,000 clones, nearly 90% seen once. Source material: peripheral blood. Every receptor here comes from a woman aged 40 to 55 with COVID-19, enrolled during active disease.

This clone was recorded only once. J is TRBJ1-2 and V is TRBV29-1; D call uncertain. Germline V CDR1 and CDR2: SQVTM, ANQGSEA. V lost 7 bases to trimming and J lost 1 base, with 7 bases between them. The CDR3 extends over 11 amino acids. The CDR3 DNA reads TGCAGCGCAAATAATAACTATGGCTACACCTTC. Translation: CSANNNYGYTF.

The CDR3 nucleotides read TGTGCCAGCTCACATTCCCGGGGGGGGAACAATCAGCCCCAGCATTTT. This gives the protein CASSHSRGGNNQPQHF. J is TRBJ1-5 and V is TRBV18, with D possibly being TRBD1 (5 bases). The V gene's germline CDR1 is KGHSH and CDR2 LQKENI. Trimming removed 4 bases from V and 3 bases from J, with 16 bases in between. The CDR3 is made up of 16 amino acids.

The rearrangement uses TRBV5-1 and TRBJ1-1; 7 bases line up with TRBD1. V shed 5 bases and J 1 base; nucleotides not matched to a gene: 5. The germline CDR1 and CDR2 sequences are SGHRS and YFSETQ. This CDR3 region has 14 residues. CDR3 DNA sequence: TGCGCCAGCAGACAGGGACAGACGAACACTGAAGCTTTCTTT. Protein sequence: CASRQGQTNTEAFF.

The rearrangement joins TRBV9 to TRBJ1-1, with D uncertain. Germline V gives CDR1 SGDLS, CDR2 YYNGEE. The V and J ends lost 0 bases and 6 bases respectively, with 12 bases between them. The CDR3 consists of 14 residues. The DNA of the CDR3 is TGTGCCAGCAGCGTAGGGGCAGGCCAATCTGAAGCTTTCTTT. It translates to CASSVGAGQSEAFF.

The J gene is TRBJ1-5, the V gene TRBV4-3; 8 bases are a match to TRBD1. This CDR3 has 16 residues. Germline trimming cut 2 bases from V and 4 bases from J; bases unmatched to any gene: 7. From germline, CDR1 is LGHNA and CDR2 YSLEER. CDR3 protein: CASSQNGRTGNQPQHF. CDR3 bases: TGCGCCAGCAGCCAAAATGGCCGGACAGGGAATCAGCCCCAGCATTTT.

The CDR3 bases are TGTGCCAGCAGCCCGGGAGGGGAGGTCACAAACATTCAGTACTTC. Protein: CASSPGGEVTNIQYF. This chain links TRBV5-4 with TRBJ2-4, with 8 bases fitting TRBD2. The CDR3 totals 15 residues. V was clipped by 4 bases and J by 6 bases; unmatched bases: 9. Germline V lookup: CDR1 SGHNT, CDR2 YYREEE (reference sequence). The full variable domain, in which reference TRBV5-4 and TRBJ2-4 provide the parts outside the CDR3, is ETGVTQSPTHLIKTRGQQVTLRCSSQSGHNTVSWYQQALGQGPQFIFQYYREEENGRGNFPPRFSGLQFPNYSSELNVNALELDDSALYLCASSPGGEVTNIQYFGAGTRLSVL.

The CDR3, as DNA: TGCGCCAGCAGCTCGGAGGGGACAGCTCAATACTCTGGGGCCAACGTCCTGACTTTC. It specifies CASSSEGTAQYSGANVLTF. The rearrangement uses TRBV5-1 and TRBJ2-6; possible D gene TRBD1, 7 bases. V lost 3 bases and J 0 bases, leaving 19 bases between the germline ends. This CDR3 comprises 19 residues. Germline assignment: CDR1 SGHRS and CDR2 YFSETQ. Full variable domain (missing parts from reference TRBV5-1 and TRBJ2-6): KAGVTQTPRYLIKTRGQQVTLSCSPISGHRSVSWYQQTPGQGLQFLFEYFSETQRNKGNFPGRFSGRQFSNSRSEMNVSTLELGDSALYLCASSSEGTAQYSGANVLTFGAGSRLTVL.

The genes are TRBV19 and TRBJ2-7, with 14 positions matching TRBD2. The CDR3 consists of 17 residues. The ends lost 5 bases at V and 2 bases at J; junction bases unmatched: 8. Germline loops: CDR1 LNHDA, CDR2 SQIVND (reference sequence). The CDR3 region is CASSFLGLAGVAYEQYF. Written as DNA, the CDR3 is TGTGCCAGTAGTTTCTTGGGACTAGCGGGAGTTGCCTACGAGCAGTACTTC.

The chain couples TRBV7-3 to TRBJ2-6; D unresolved. Per the germline V gene, CDR1 is SGHTA and CDR2 is FQGTGA. V lost 8 bases to trimming and J lost 1 base, with 3 bases between them. The CDR3 runs to 12 residues. CDR3 in amino acids: CASPSGANVLTF. The CDR3 nucleotides are TGTGCCAGCCCTTCTGGGGCCAACGTCCTGACTTTC.

The CDR3 reads CASSPNPTANYGYTF. Here the CDR3 DNA reads TGTGCCAGCAGCCCCAACCCGACAGCCAACTATGGCTACACCTTC. V gene TRBV9 combines with J gene TRBJ1-2; weak D call: TRBD1 (5 bases). This CDR3 has 15 residues. Germline V CDR1 and CDR2: SGDLS, YYNGEE. V was shortened by 4 bases and J by 2 bases, with 15 bases between the two germline ends. The complete variable domain, with remaining parts taken from reference TRBV9 and TRBJ1-2, reads DSGVTQTPKHLITATGQRVTLRCSPRSGDLSVYWYQQSLDQGLQFLIQYYNGEERAKGNILERFSAQQFPDLHSELNLSSLELGDSALYFCASSPNPTANYGYTFGSGTRLTVV.

The chain joins TRBV6-2 or TRBV6-3 to TRBJ2-7; the D gene is possibly TRBD2 (6 bases). The CDR3 runs to 11 residues. In germline, CDR1 is MNHEY, CDR2 SVGEGT. Trimming removed 4 bases at V and 8 bases at J, with 9 bases between. The CDR3 DNA follows: TGTGCCAGCAGTTTGGGGGGACAGCAGTACTTC. Translating it yields CASSLGGQQYF.

This chain joins TRBV6-2 or TRBV6-3 and TRBJ1-2; 8 bases fit TRBD1. The CDR3 totals 15 residues. CDR1 MNHEY and CDR2 SVGEGT come from the germline V gene. The V segment lost 2 bases and the J segment 3 bases; nucleotides outside the gene matches: 5. CDR3 nucleotides: TGTGCCAGCAGTTACGCCAGGGGGCGCGACTATGGCTACACCTTC. Translated, it gives CASSYARGRDYGYTF.

The CDR3 DNA reads as TGTGCCAGCAGCCCGTATACTAGCGGGGCTAGCACAGATACGCAGTATTTT. This encodes CASSPYTSGASTDTQYF. The chain recombines TRBV5-4 with TRBJ2-3, with TRBD2 matching over 10 bases. V dropped 4 bases and J dropped 0; count of bases not matched to a gene: 8. The CDR3 has 17 residues. Germline V CDR1 and CDR2: SGHNT, YYREEE (reference sequence).

This chain uses TRBV6-5 with TRBJ1-5; 7 positions agree with TRBD1. Trimming removed 6 bases from V and 6 bases from J; junction bases left unmatched: 11. Germline V gene lookup returns CDR1 MNHEY and CDR2 SVGAGI. This CDR3 contains 15 residues. CDR3 sequence: CASRPTGASGQPQHF. DNA for the CDR3: TGTGCCAGCAGGCCTACAGGGGCTTCTGGTCAGCCCCAGCATTTT.

The chain uses TRBV6-6 and TRBJ1-2; possibly TRBD1 for D (6 bases). The germline V and J ends were trimmed by 8 bases and 4 bases, with 11 bases remaining between them. The germline gives CDR1 MNHNY, CDR2 SVGAGI (reference sequence). This CDR3 region has 12 residues. The CDR3 DNA reads as TGTGCCAGCGAGACAGGACCCTATGGCTACACCTTC. Translated: CASETGPYGYTF.

This sequence joins TRBV29-1 and TRBJ1-2, with D perhaps matching TRBD1 (5 bases). The CDR3 has 23 amino acids. Trimming left V 4 bases short and J 4 bases short, with 43 bases between. Germline V gene lookup returns CDR1 SQVTM and CDR2 ANQGSEA. CDR3 DNA sequence: TGCAGCGTTGCCTTCCCCGCTTGGGGCTCCTTACATTTACTTCAAACTCGTAGCTATGGCTACACCTTC. The encoded protein is CSVAFPAWGSLHLLQTRSYGYTF.

This clone showed up many times. The chain carries TRBV6-2 or TRBV6-3 and TRBJ2-6; perhaps TRBD1 as D (6 bases). Per the germline V gene, CDR1 is MNHEY and CDR2 is SVGEGT. The CDR3 contains 14 residues. The germline V and J ends were trimmed by 5 bases and 2 bases, with 7 bases remaining between them. The CDR3 region has the DNA TGTGCCAGCAGTGCAGGGGCTGGGGCCAACGTCCTGACTTTC. It specifies CASSAGAGANVLTF.

The rearrangement joins TRBV29-1 to TRBJ2-7; unclear D gene. V lost 4 bases and J 5 bases, leaving 21 bases between the germline ends. The CDR3 is 15 residues long. Germline loops: CDR1 SQVTM, CDR2 ANQGSEA. The CDR3 region has the DNA TGCAGCGTTGTACCCGGTTCCCCTTTTTTACACGAGCAGTACTTC. It encodes CSVVPGSPFLHEQYF.

The chain recombines TRBV18 with TRBJ1-1; 10 bases align to TRBD1. CDR1 is KGHSH and CDR2 is LQKENI in the germline V gene. The CDR3 runs 15 residues. Trimming at V came to 3 bases and at J to 3 bases, leaving 4 bases not matched to a gene. Here the CDR3 DNA reads TGTGCCAGCTCACCCTGGGACAGGGGTGACACTGAAGCTTTCTTT. Translation gives CASSPWDRGDTEAFF.

This sequence joins TRBV7-2 and TRBJ2-2; D may be TRBD2 (6 bases). The V gene lost 4 bases and the J gene lost 7 bases, with 13 bases spanning the gap. Germline lookup yields CDR1 SGHTA and CDR2 FQGNSA. The length of the CDR3 is 14 residues. The CDR3, as DNA: TGTGCCAGCAGCTCCTCCGGCGGGAACGGGGAGCTGTTTTTT. It translates to CASSSSGGNGELFF. The whole variable domain, filled in from reference TRBV7-2 and TRBJ2-2, reads GAGVSQSPSNKVTEKGKDVELRCDPISGHTALYWYRQSLGQGLEFLIYFQGNSAPDKSGLPSDRFSAERTGGSVSTLTIQRTQQEDSAVYLCASSSSGGNGELFFGEGSRLTVL.

The rearrangement uses TRBV5-1 and TRBJ2-1; D might be TRBD2 (5 bases). The CDR3 consists of 16 residues. Trimming left V 6 bases short and J 9 bases short, with 25 bases between. CDR1 is SGHRS, CDR2 YFSETQ, per germline. CDR3 nucleotide sequence: TGCGCCAGCACTGCGACTCCGGGTTCCCCTCGGGGTGAGCAGTTCTTC. Translation gives CASTATPGSPRGEQFF.